This is a list of T cell receptor beta chains from one sample in a study of blood T cell repertoires in COVID-19. Clones were sequenced by immunoSEQ multiplex PCR, and TCRdb holds only the in-frame ones, with some missing. The table has about 140,000 clones, 80% to 85% seen once; the top ten hold approximately 3.9%. Specimen: peripheral blood. These receptor sequences come from a woman aged 55-70 years with acute or convalescent COVID-19. CDR3s include the opening cysteine and the closing phenylalanine or tryptophan. The order of the fields is D gene, V gene, J gene, clone size, CDR3 protein, CDR3 DNA. A D gene is named only where the DNA matches it firmly. Not every row has a clone size; where given, it reads once, few, many or a size class.

.,TRBV5-1,TRBJ2-7,.,CASTSPGGGGEQYF,TGCGCCAGCACCTCCCCCGGGGGAGGCGGCGAGCAGTACTTC
.,TRBV12-3/TRBV12-4,TRBJ2-7,.,CASTRDTSYEQYF,TGTGCCAGCACCCGGGACACTTCCTACGAGCAGTACTTC
TRBD2,TRBV18,TRBJ2-2,.,CASSPYSGRTNTGELFF,TGTGCCAGCTCACCCTATAGCGGGAGGACGAACACCGGGGAGCTGTTTTTT
.,TRBV18,TRBJ2-1,few,CASSPPNRAEQFF,TGTGCCAGCTCACCACCGAACAGGGCTGAGCAGTTCTTC
TRBD1,TRBV7-9,TRBJ1-1,.,CASSLAGGATEAFF,TGTGCCAGCAGCTTAGCAGGGGGCGCAACTGAAGCTTTCTTT
TRBD2,TRBV15,TRBJ2-7,.,CATSREGGGTYEQYF,TGTGCCACCAGCAGAGAGGGGGGAGGGACCTACGAGCAGTACTTC
TRBD1,TRBV5-4,TRBJ2-2,.,CASSLTGATGELFF,TGTGCCAGCAGCTTGACAGGGGCCACCGGGGAGCTGTTTTTT
TRBD2,TRBV20-1,TRBJ2-5,.,CSASSASGRETQYF,TGCAGTGCTAGTTCCGCTAGCGGGAGAGAGACCCAGTACTTC
.,TRBV6-5,TRBJ2-3,.,CATAPGHPGTDTQYF,TGTGCCACCGCGCCGGGACATCCTGGGACAGATACGCAGTATTTT
.,TRBV7-9,TRBJ1-5,.,CASSLGSGNGQPQHF,TGTGCCAGCAGCTTAGGATCCGGGAACGGTCAGCCCCAGCATTTT
TRBD2,TRBV5-1,TRBJ2-1,.,CASSVTLGLAGGNEQFF,TGCGCCAGCAGCGTCACTCTAGGACTAGCGGGAGGGAATGAGCAGTTCTTC
.,TRBV15,TRBJ2-5,.,CATSRVIGPQETQYF,TGTGCCACCAGCAGAGTAATTGGGCCACAAGAGACCCAGTACTTC